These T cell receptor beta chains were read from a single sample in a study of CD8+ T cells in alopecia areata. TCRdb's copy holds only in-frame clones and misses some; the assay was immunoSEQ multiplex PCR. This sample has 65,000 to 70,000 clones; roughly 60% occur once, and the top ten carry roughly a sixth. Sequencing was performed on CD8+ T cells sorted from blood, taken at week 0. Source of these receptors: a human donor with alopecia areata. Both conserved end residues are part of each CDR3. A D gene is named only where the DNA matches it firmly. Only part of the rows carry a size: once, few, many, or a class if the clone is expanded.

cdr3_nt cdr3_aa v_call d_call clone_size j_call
TGTGCCAGCAGCTTAGGAGCTACAAGCTCCTACGAGCAGTACTTC CASSLGATSSYEQYF TRBV5-6 NA many TRBJ2-7
TGCGCCAGCAGCTGGAGGACTAGGGAGTACACAGATACGCAGTATTTT CASSWRTREYTDTQYF TRBV5-1 TRBD2 NA TRBJ2-3
TGTGCCAGTATCCGCAACACTGAAGCTTTCTTT CASIRNTEAFF TRBV19 NA NA TRBJ1-1
TGTGCCAGCTCACCACAGGTCTTCTATGGCTACACCTTC CASSPQVFYGYTF TRBV18 NA NA TRBJ1-2
TGTGCCATCAGTGAGACCCAGACGAGCACAGATACGCAGTATTTT CAISETQTSTDTQYF TRBV10-3 NA few TRBJ2-3
TGCGCCAGCGCCAGGGGGACTAGAATACCGGATACGCAGTATTTT CASARGTRIPDTQYF TRBV5-1 NA NA TRBJ2-3
TGTGCCAGCAGTTTTAATGGACAGACATACGAGCAGTACTTC CASSFNGQTYEQYF TRBV27 NA once TRBJ2-7
TGCAGCGTTGAAGCACCAAGCCGTGGAGGGGGCTTCTACGAGCAGTACTTC CSVEAPSRGGGFYEQYF TRBV29-1 NA NA TRBJ2-7
TGTGCCTGGAGAACTAGTTCGAATACGCAGTATTTT CAWRTSSNTQYF TRBV30 NA NA TRBJ2-3
TGTGCCAGCAGCTTACCGGTTGAGCAGTTCTTC CASSLPVEQFF TRBV7-9 NA NA TRBJ2-1
TGCGCCAGCAGCCCCCTGGGGACAGGGGGCTTAGACGAGCAGTACTTC CASSPLGTGGLDEQYF TRBV5-1 TRBD1 NA TRBJ2-7
TGCAGCGTTGAAGACTCCAGAGATGCTAACTATGGCTACACCTTC CSVEDSRDANYGYTF TRBV29-1 NA few TRBJ1-2
TGCGCCAGCAGCCTCCCTCACGGAGGGGCCGACTATGGCTACACCTTC CASSLPHGGADYGYTF TRBV4-1 NA NA TRBJ1-2
TGTGCCAGCAGCTTACCGGGACTAGCGGGAGGGAGCTCCTACAATGAGCAGTTCTTC CASSLPGLAGGSSYNEQFF TRBV7-2 TRBD2 few TRBJ2-1
TGTGCCAGCAGTAAAGGACAGGACTACAATGAGCAGTTCTTC CASSKGQDYNEQFF TRBV27 TRBD1 NA TRBJ2-1
TGCGCCAGCAGCCCCTGGACTAGCGGGGGGGCTGCAGATACGCAGTATTTT CASSPWTSGGAADTQYF TRBV4-1 TRBD2 NA TRBJ2-3
TGTGCCAGCAGCCCCCCGGGCCGAGTTCGGGAGACCCAGTACTTC CASSPPGRVRETQYF TRBV6-1 NA NA TRBJ2-5
TGCGCCAGCAGCCAGGGCGTAGTCTACGAGCAGTACTTC CASSQGVVYEQYF TRBV4-3 NA NA TRBJ2-7
TGTGCCTGGAATACAGGGGCAGCAACTAATGAAAAACTGTTTTTT CAWNTGAATNEKLFF TRBV30 TRBD1 NA TRBJ1-4
TGTGCCAGCAGTTTTGGGCTCCAAGAGACCCAGTACTTC CASSFGLQETQYF TRBV27 NA NA TRBJ2-5
TGTGCCAGCAGCTTGCTACAGGGTATGAACACTGAAGCTTTCTTT CASSLLQGMNTEAFF TRBV5-4 NA NA TRBJ1-1
TGTGCCAGCAGTAAAGGGGGTTCCACTGAAGCTTTCTTT CASSKGGSTEAFF TRBV6-5 NA NA TRBJ1-1
TGTGCCAGCACCTTTGGGCCCCTAGCGCAAGAGACCCAGTACTTC CASTFGPLAQETQYF TRBV5-6 NA NA TRBJ2-5
TGTGCCACCAGCAGAGAGACAGGGCCTCTACATTTT CATSRETGPLHF TRBV15 TRBD1 once TRBJ1-5
TGTGCCAGCAGCTTGGTCACCGACTATGGCTACACCTTC CASSLVTDYGYTF TRBV5-6 NA NA TRBJ1-2
TGTGCCAGCAGCGTTCGGGGTGGGGACGAGCAGTTCTTC CASSVRGGDEQFF TRBV13 NA few TRBJ2-1
TGTGCCAGCAGCGAAACGGGACAGGGTTCCGGGGAGCTGTTTTTT CASSETGQGSGELFF TRBV9 TRBD1 NA TRBJ2-2
TGTGCCACCAGCATTTCCCCGGACAGACCCACCGGGGAGCTGTTTTTT CATSISPDRPTGELFF TRBV15 NA NA TRBJ2-2
TGTGCCAGCAGCTATAACAGGGGTACCACAGATACGCAGTATTTT CASSYNRGTTDTQYF TRBV7-9 TRBD1 once TRBJ2-3
TGTGCCAGCAGCCTCGGCCCAGATACGCAGTATTTT CASSLGPDTQYF TRBV13 NA NA TRBJ2-3
TGTGCCAGCTCGGGACCGCTGAACACTGAAGCTTTCTTT CASSGPLNTEAFF TRBV7-9 NA few TRBJ1-1
TGTGCCAGTACAACAGGGGAGGAGGAGACCCAGTACTTC CASTTGEEETQYF TRBV7-2 NA few TRBJ2-5
TGCGCCAGCAGCTTGGAGCCCCAGGATTCGGACACTGAAGCTTTCTTT CASSLEPQDSDTEAFF TRBV5-1 NA NA TRBJ1-1
TGTGCCAGCAGTTTATCCGTACAGGGCCCATATGGCTACACCTTC CASSLSVQGPYGYTF TRBV27 NA NA TRBJ1-2
TGTGCCAGCAGCGCCGCCGGTTCCTACGAGCAGTACTTC CASSAAGSYEQYF TRBV5-6 NA NA TRBJ2-7
TGTGCCAGCAGCTCGGACAGCCTGAACACTGAAGCTTTCTTT CASSSDSLNTEAFF TRBV5-4 NA NA TRBJ1-1
TGCGCCAGCGGTGGGGACAGTGGCCTCTATGGCTACACCTTC CASGGDSGLYGYTF TRBV5-1 TRBD1 NA TRBJ1-2
TGCGCCAGCAGCCACAGGGTTACAGAGACCCAGTACTTC CASSHRVTETQYF TRBV4-1 NA NA TRBJ2-5
TGTGCCAGCAGCGTAAACCCAGGGGAAGGCCGAGAGACCCAGTACTTC CASSVNPGEGRETQYF TRBV9 NA NA TRBJ2-5
TGTGCCAGCAGTTCGTACAGGGGTGCTCAGCCCCAGCATTTT CASSSYRGAQPQHF TRBV6-5 TRBD1 NA TRBJ1-5
TGTGCCAGCAGCCACGGGACAGGCAATCAGCCCCAGCATTTT CASSHGTGNQPQHF TRBV5-6 TRBD1 few TRBJ1-5
TGCGCCAGCAGCCAAGTTTGGGGCAGCGGAACCCTCCACTTT CASSQVWGSGTLHF TRBV4-1 NA NA TRBJ1-6
TGTGCCAGCAGCCGTAAGAACCGCTACGAGCAGTACTTC CASSRKNRYEQYF TRBV5-6 NA once TRBJ2-7
TGTGCCAGCATGGTAGGACAGGGTGAAGCTGGGGCCAACGTCCTGACTTTC CASMVGQGEAGANVLTF TRBV27 TRBD1 NA TRBJ2-6
TGCGCCAGCAGCTCACCACGGACAGACGAAAACACTGAAGCTTTCTTT CASSSPRTDENTEAFF TRBV5-1 NA NA TRBJ1-1
TGTGCCAGTAGTATAGGGACTCTAGCGGATGAGCAGTTCTTC CASSIGTLADEQFF TRBV19 TRBD2 NA TRBJ2-1
TGCAGCGTTGAAGGCAGGGGGAAATCCTACAATGAGCAGTTCTTC CSVEGRGKSYNEQFF TRBV29-1 TRBD1 NA TRBJ2-1
TGTGCCAGCAGCCGATCCGACAGGTTCCCCTACGAGCAGTACTTC CASSRSDRFPYEQYF TRBV7-9 NA medium-sized TRBJ2-7
TGTGCCTGGTCTCCTGGGAAGGGCAATGAGCAGTTCTTC CAWSPGKGNEQFF TRBV30 NA NA TRBJ2-1
TGCGCCAGCAGCCAAGATCAATGGGGGGGCTCCTACAATGAGCAGTTCTTC CASSQDQWGGSYNEQFF TRBV4-1 TRBD2 NA TRBJ2-1
TGCAGCGTTGCTAGCGGGGGGTTAGACTGGGATGAGCAGTTCTTC CSVASGGLDWDEQFF TRBV29-1 TRBD2 NA TRBJ2-1
TGTGCCAGCGCGGCTTGGGGGAATCAGCCCCAGCATTTT CASAAWGNQPQHF TRBV27 NA NA TRBJ1-5
TGCGCCAGCAGCCAGCGGGGACTAGCGGGAAATGAGCAGTTCTTC CASSQRGLAGNEQFF TRBV4-3 TRBD2 NA TRBJ2-1
TGTGCCTGGAGTAGCGGAACTGGGGCCAACGTCCTGACTTTC CAWSSGTGANVLTF TRBV30 NA once TRBJ2-6
TGTGCCAGCAGCACCATGGAGCCGGCTAGCGGGATGGTGGGCTACGAGCAGTACTTC CASSTMEPASGMVGYEQYF TRBV7-9 TRBD2 NA TRBJ2-7
TGTGCCTGGGGTTGGGGGACCAAACTGGGAGAGCAGTACTTC CAWGWGTKLGEQYF TRBV30 NA NA TRBJ2-7
TGTGCCTGGGACGGACAGGGAGAGTACGAGCAGTACTTC CAWDGQGEYEQYF TRBV30 TRBD1 NA TRBJ2-7
TGTGCCAGCAGCTTAAGGGGTTTCGAGAACACTGAAGCTTTCTTT CASSLRGFENTEAFF TRBV7-6 NA few TRBJ1-1